A single sample is the source of the 5 T cell receptor beta chains below, sequenced in a study of monozygotic twins with inflammatory bowel disease. TCRdb reprocessed the 5' RACE reads and reports one entry per CDR3 protein, with no DNA. This sample's table reports about 330,000 distinct CDR3 sequences. The source material was blood. These receptors were obtained from a human donor with ulcerative colitis or Crohn's disease, or a healthy co-twin of an affected twin (not recorded which).

The chain's CDR3 is CASSLGVAGTEAFF. The chain combines TRBV7-6 with TRBJ1-1; TCRdb's D gene call, TRBD1, goes unchecked for lack of DNA. The germline V gene encodes CDR1 SGHVS and CDR2 FNYEAQ. The CDR3 covers 14 residues.

The chain is built from TRBV28 and TRBJ2-3; TCRdb outputs TRBD2, but without DNA this stays unchecked. The CDR3 is 13 residues long. The germline V gene has CDR1 MDHEN and CDR2 SYDVKM. The CDR3 loop reads CASASGGTDTQYF.

The gene calls are TRBV7-9 and TRBJ1-2; TCRdb gives TRBD1 as the D gene, but with no DNA this cannot be confirmed. Germline V gene sequence: CDR1 SEHNR, CDR2 FQNEAQ (reference sequence). This CDR3 is 15 amino acids long. The CDR3 sequence is CASSSGLVRDGGYTF.

This rearrangement joins TRBV6-6 to TRBJ1-1. CDR3 length equals 12 residues. From germline, CDR1 is MNHNY and CDR2 SVGAGI (reference sequence). The chain's CDR3 is CASSHVNTEAFF.

The chain has TRBV28 and TRBJ2-4; with no DNA, the TCRdb D assignment of TRBD1 cannot be verified. This CDR3 is built from 16 residues. From germline, CDR1 is MDHEN and CDR2 SYDVKM. CDR3 region: CASSEVGQLAKNIQYF.